Listed below are T cell receptor beta chains from one sample, sequenced in a study of control samples from healthy donors and cancer patients. Profiled with immunoSEQ multiplex PCR; TCRdb holds only in-frame clones, not every one. The sample yields tens of thousands of clones, roughly nine tenths seen once. The specimen sequenced was blood. The receptors derive from a woman between 45 and 65 years old in good health. CDR3s include the opening cysteine and the closing phenylalanine or tryptophan. Each record gives: D gene, V gene, J gene, clone size, CDR3 protein, CDR3 DNA. D genes are given only for firm matches. The size entry is marked missing in some rows and otherwise reads once, few, many or a size class.

D gene: -
V gene: TRBV5-1
J gene: TRBJ1-2
clone size: -
CDR3 protein: CASSLGQGGYGYTF
CDR3 DNA: TGCGCCAGCAGCTTGGGGCAGGGCGGCTATGGCTACACCTTC

D gene: -
V gene: TRBV10-3
J gene: TRBJ2-2
clone size: -
CDR3 protein: CAISLGTVNTGELFF
CDR3 DNA: TGTGCCATCAGTCTCGGGACGGTGAACACCGGGGAGCTGTTTTTT

D gene: TRBD2
V gene: TRBV7-6
J gene: TRBJ2-1
clone size: -
CDR3 protein: CASSLGTSRYNEQFF
CDR3 DNA: TGTGCCAGCAGCTTAGGGACTAGCAGATACAATGAGCAGTTCTTC

D gene: TRBD1
V gene: TRBV18
J gene: TRBJ1-2
clone size: -
CDR3 protein: CASSPGTGNYGYTF
CDR3 DNA: TGTGCCAGCTCACCAGGGACAGGGAACTATGGCTACACCTTC

D gene: TRBD2
V gene: TRBV19
J gene: TRBJ2-1
clone size: -
CDR3 protein: CASSIATSGKPNEQFF
CDR3 DNA: TGTGCCAGTAGTATCGCCACTAGCGGTAAACCCAATGAGCAGTTCTTC

D gene: -
V gene: TRBV6-5
J gene: TRBJ1-1
clone size: -
CDR3 protein: CASSIRGPVNTEAFF
CDR3 DNA: TGTGCCAGCAGTATTCGTGGGCCGGTGAACACTGAAGCTTTCTTT

D gene: -
V gene: TRBV5-6
J gene: TRBJ1-6
clone size: -
CDR3 protein: CASSLVLQDLSPLHF
CDR3 DNA: TGTGCCAGCAGCTTGGTTTTACAGGATCTCTCACCCCTCCACTTT

D gene: -
V gene: TRBV5-1
J gene: TRBJ1-6
clone size: few
CDR3 protein: CASSPTTGYSYNSPLHF
CDR3 DNA: TGCGCCAGCAGCCCGACGACAGGTTACTCCTATAATTCACCCCTCCACTTT

D gene: -
V gene: TRBV7-9
J gene: TRBJ2-3
clone size: -
CDR3 protein: CASSLVPRPPDTQYF
CDR3 DNA: TGTGCCAGCAGCTTAGTCCCCCGCCCCCCAGATACGCAGTATTTT

D gene: -
V gene: TRBV9
J gene: TRBJ1-6
clone size: -
CDR3 protein: CASSVKWDSPLHF
CDR3 DNA: TGTGCCAGCAGCGTAAAGTGGGATTCACCCCTCCACTTT

D gene: -
V gene: TRBV7-8
J gene: TRBJ2-5
clone size: once
CDR3 protein: CAGGGRFQETQYF
CDR3 DNA: TGTGCCGGTGGCGGTCGATTCCAAGAGACCCAGTACTTC

D gene: -
V gene: TRBV30
J gene: TRBJ1-1
clone size: -
CDR3 protein: CAWSTDGTEAFF
CDR3 DNA: TGTGCCTGGAGCACAGACGGCACTGAAGCTTTCTTT

D gene: TRBD1
V gene: TRBV5-1
J gene: TRBJ2-6
clone size: -
CDR3 protein: CASSLGGTGSSGANVLTF
CDR3 DNA: TGCGCCAGCAGCTTGGGTGGGACAGGCAGCTCTGGGGCCAACGTCCTGACTTTC

D gene: TRBD2
V gene: TRBV29-1
J gene: TRBJ2-7
clone size: -
CDR3 protein: CSVEGTSGTGSYEQYF
CDR3 DNA: TGCAGCGTTGAAGGGACTAGCGGAACAGGGTCCTACGAGCAGTACTTC

D gene: -
V gene: TRBV2
J gene: TRBJ2-5
clone size: -
CDR3 protein: CASSATETQYF
CDR3 DNA: TGTGCCAGCAGTGCCACGGAGACCCAGTACTTC

D gene: TRBD1
V gene: TRBV7-2
J gene: TRBJ2-7
clone size: few
CDR3 protein: CASSLGGTGGYEQYF
CDR3 DNA: TGTGCCAGCAGCTTAGGAGGGACAGGGGGGTACGAGCAGTACTTC

D gene: TRBD2
V gene: TRBV28
J gene: TRBJ2-3
clone size: -
CDR3 protein: CASSPLVPRLAGEGGTDTQYF
CDR3 DNA: TGTGCCAGCAGCCCCCTTGTTCCGAGACTAGCGGGAGAGGGGGGCACAGATACGCAGTATTTT